This TCR beta chain comes out of a study of regulatory T cells in long-lasting Graves disease. Whole-study results and caveats: It was peripheral blood alone, not thyroid tissue, that was studied. Sample size was small, which may have lowered accuracy.

Germline V gene lookup returns CDR1 MDHEN and CDR2 SYDVKM. This CDR3 has 17 residues. V was trimmed by 5 bases and J by 4 bases, leaving 24 bases between them. Time point defined: newly diagnosed GD, antithyroid drugs for less than 3 months. Extracted PBMC RNA gave rise to the TCR library. Roughly 8.4 milliliters of peripheral blood were drawn into EDTA tubes. The table lists this clonotype with many counts. Its antigen is not identified. Investigators prepared the TCR beta libraries by applying iRepertoire HTBI primers and Arm-PCR of CDR3 regions. TCRdb redid the calling of the multiplex PCR reads with MiXCR, one entry per CDR3 protein. Of approximately 400,000 distinct CDR3 sequences listed, 14% to 15% are singletons. This same sample was also part of a study on T cells in Graves' hyperthyroidism and ophthalmopathy. From that second work: A patient was excluded if there was uncontrolled infection, other autoimmune disease, pregnancy or lactation.

The chain recombines TRBV28 with TRBJ2-7; possible D gene TRBD1, 5 bases. This sample comprised peripheral blood mononuclear cells (PBMCs), obtained at new diagnosis, from a patient treated with antithyroid drugs. The receptor comes from a woman under 40 with Graves disease. The CDR3 coding sequence is TGTGCCAGCAGTACCCCCGACAGTAATGTTTTCGGGTACGAGCAGTACTTC. This codes for CASSTPDSNVFGYEQYF.